This record concerns one T cell receptor beta chain sequence. This record belongs to a study of blood T cell repertoires in COVID-19. Study overall: COVID-19 samples from acute and convalescent phases originated in the United States, Italy and Spain. From T cells, B-cell-depleted T cells, or PBMCs came the material, which was cDNA or gDNA.

Source study methods: Using reference gene primer amplification, nucleated cell counts were estimated. Profiling relied on immunoSEQ multiplex PCR, and the TCRdb table lists in-frame clones only, not all of them. Clone size and V and J calls were adopted from that table, with D and trimming inferred from the DNA. The sample has over 100,000 clones, around four fifths seen once; the top ten hold 7.9%. Germline V gives CDR1 SGHAT, CDR2 FQDESV (reference sequence). V lost 5 bases and J lost 10; bases outside the gene matches: 13. The CDR3 runs to 16 residues. The chain combines TRBV11-1 with TRBJ2-1, with TRBD1 matching over 11 bases. This TCR came from a man aged 65 to 79 with acute or convalescent COVID-19. Sequenced material: peripheral blood. This chain's CDR3 is CASSDTGGQGVWEQFF. The DNA for the CDR3 is TGTGCCAGCAGCGATACAGGGGGACAGGGGGTGTGGGAGCAGTTCTTC.